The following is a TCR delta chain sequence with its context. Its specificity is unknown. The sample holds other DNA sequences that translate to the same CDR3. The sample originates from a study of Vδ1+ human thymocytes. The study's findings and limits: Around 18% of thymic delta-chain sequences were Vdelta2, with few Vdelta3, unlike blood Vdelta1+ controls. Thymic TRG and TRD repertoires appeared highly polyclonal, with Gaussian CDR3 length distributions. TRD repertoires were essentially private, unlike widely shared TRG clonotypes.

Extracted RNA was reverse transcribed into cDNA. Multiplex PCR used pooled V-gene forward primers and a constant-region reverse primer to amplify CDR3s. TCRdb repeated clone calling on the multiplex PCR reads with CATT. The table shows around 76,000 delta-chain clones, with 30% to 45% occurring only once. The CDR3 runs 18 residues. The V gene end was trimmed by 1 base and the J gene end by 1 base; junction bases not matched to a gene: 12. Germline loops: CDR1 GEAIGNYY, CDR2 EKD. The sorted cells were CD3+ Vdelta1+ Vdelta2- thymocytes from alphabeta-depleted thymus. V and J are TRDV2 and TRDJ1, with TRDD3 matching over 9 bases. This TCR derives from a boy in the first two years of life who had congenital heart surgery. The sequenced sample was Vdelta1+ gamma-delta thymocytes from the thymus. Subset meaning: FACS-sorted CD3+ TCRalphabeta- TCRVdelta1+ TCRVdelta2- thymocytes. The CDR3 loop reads CACDTPPCTGGPTDKLIF. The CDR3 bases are TGTGCCTGTGACACACCCCCTTGTACTGGGGGACCCACCGATAAACTCATCTTT.